These T cell receptor beta chains were read from a single sample in a study of regulatory T cells in long-lasting Graves disease. Each CDR3 protein is one row after TCRdb ran MiXCR on the multiplex PCR reads. The sample records hundreds of thousands of distinct CDR3 sequences, roughly 15% being singletons. The same data also went into a second study, on T cells in Graves' hyperthyroidism and ophthalmopathy.

The source material was peripheral blood mononuclear cells (PBMCs), sampled at new diagnosis, from a patient treated with antithyroid drugs. The receptor source for this set is a woman aged 25 to 45 with Graves disease. The CDR3 runs from the conserved cysteine through the conserved F or W. D genes are given only for firm matches. A clone size is listed for some rows: how often the clone was seen (once, few, many), or a class if it is expanded.

>TRBD1|TRBV20-1|TRBJ2-7|many
TGCAGTGCTAGTGAGGGGACAGGGTACTACTCTCCCCTATACGAGCAGTACTTC
CSASEGTGYYSPLYEQYF
>TRBD2|TRBV19|TRBJ2-3|NA
TGTGCCAGTAGTATAGCTTGGATAGCGGGAATGGGGACAGATACGCAGTATTTT
CASSIAWIAGMGTDTQYF
>NA|TRBV6-2/TRBV6-3|TRBJ2-7|many
TGTGCCAGCAGTTACTCTGGACTACCAAGATACGAGCAGTACTTC
CASSYSGLPRYEQYF
>NA|TRBV27|TRBJ1-1|few
TGTGCCAGTTGCATAAGGCGGAACACTGAAGCTTTCTTT
CASCIRRNTEAFF
>TRBD1|TRBV3-1|TRBJ2-2|NA
TGTGCCAGCGGTCGGACAGGCGGGAACACCGGGGAGCTGTTTTTT
CASGRTGGNTGELFF
>TRBD2|TRBV2|TRBJ2-7|many
TGTGCCAGCAGGTACGGGACTAGCTCCTACGAGCAGTACTTC
CASRYGTSSYEQYF
>NA|TRBV19|TRBJ2-2|NA
TGTGCCAGTAGTGGCGGAACCGGGGAGCTGTTTTTT
CASSGGTGELFF
>NA|TRBV20-1|TRBJ1-2|few
TGCAGTGCTAGAGATCCAGAAGGTTGGGACCTCCGGGACTATGGCTACACCTTC
CSARDPEGWDLRDYGYTF
>NA|TRBV13|TRBJ2-3|many
TGTGCCAGCAGCTTTTTCCGTAGCACAGATACGCAGTATTTT
CASSFFRSTDTQYF
>NA|TRBV28|TRBJ2-2|many
TGTGCCAGCAGCCCCTTTGGAACGGGAGTTACCGGGGAGCTGTTTTTT
CASSPFGTGVTGELFF
>TRBD2|TRBV20-1|TRBJ2-1|many
TGCAGTGCTCCTGGGGGGGGAGTGGGGTTGGTTGGGGAGCAGTTCTTC
CSAPGGGVGLVGEQFF
>NA|TRBV27|TRBJ1-5|many
TGTGCCAGCAGTCCCTGGGACGGGAACGATCAGCCCCAGCATTTT
CASSPWDGNDQPQHF
>NA|TRBV24-1|TRBJ1-5|NA
TGTGCCACCAGTGATTCTTCGGCCGAACGCAATCAGCCCCAGCATTTT
CATSDSSAERNQPQHF
>NA|TRBV5-1|TRBJ1-3|NA
TGCGCCAGCAGCTTGGAACCCTCGCGGAGGCTCTCTGGAAACACCATATATTTT
CASSLEPSRRLSGNTIYF
>NA|TRBV5-1|TRBJ1-1|many
TGCGCCAGCAGCGGAGGGGACGGATCTTCAGAAGCTTTCTTT
CASSGGDGSSEAFF
>TRBD2|TRBV10-3|TRBJ2-7|NA
TGTGCCATCAGTGAGTTACTAGCGGGAGAATCCTACGAGCAGTACTTC
CAISELLAGESYEQYF
>NA|TRBV24-1|TRBJ2-7|few
TGTGCCACCGGAGGACAGAATGACGAGCAGTACTTC
CATGGQNDEQYF
>NA|TRBV12-3/TRBV12-4|TRBJ1-1|many
TGTGCCAGCAGCCCTTTGGCTTTCTTT
CASSPLAFF
>TRBD1|TRBV27|TRBJ1-2|many
TGTGCCAGCAGTCCCGCGGGACAGGGAAGTGGCTACACCTTC
CASSPAGQGSGYTF
>TRBD1|TRBV4-3|TRBJ1-2|few
TGCGCCAGCAGCCAAGACCGGGACAGAGACTATGGCTACACCTTC
CASSQDRDRDYGYTF
>TRBD2|TRBV11-2|TRBJ2-3|NA
TGTGCCAGCAGCCGGACTAGCGGGGGATCCACAGATACGCAGTATTTT
CASSRTSGGSTDTQYF
>NA|TRBV5-1|TRBJ1-1|many
TGCGCCAGCACCCCCGGGGGGACCTCGAACACTGAAGCTTTCTTT
CASTPGGTSNTEAFF
>NA|TRBV18|TRBJ1-1|many
TGTGCCAGCTCACCACAGTCCGGCCCGAACACTGAAGCTTTCTTT
CASSPQSGPNTEAFF
>NA|TRBV6-1|TRBJ1-2|few
TGTGCCAGCAGTGAAGCGCTGAGGGGGTCCTATGGCTACACCTTC
CASSEALRGSYGYTF
>NA|TRBV6-2/TRBV6-3|TRBJ2-7|few
TGTGCCAGCAGTTTCCGGGGGGCTGGGACTACCGTCGGGAAAGTCTACGAGCAGTACTTC
CASSFRGAGTTVGKVYEQYF
>NA|TRBV11-2|TRBJ2-7|many
TGTGCCAGCAGCCCCGGGACCTCTCCCTACGAGCAGTACTTC
CASSPGTSPYEQYF
>NA|TRBV5-4|TRBJ1-3|NA
TGTGCCAGCAGCTTGGACGCCGGGACTCGCTCTGGAAACACCATATATTTT
CASSLDAGTRSGNTIYF
>TRBD1|TRBV28|TRBJ2-7|many
TGTGCCAGCACTCCTACAGGGGCCTACGAGCAGTACTTC
CASTPTGAYEQYF
>TRBD1|TRBV12-5|TRBJ2-1|many
TGTGCTAGTGGTTTGCGGCCCTCCGGGACAGGGGGCTACAATGAGCAGTTCTTC
CASGLRPSGTGGYNEQFF
>TRBD1|TRBV15|TRBJ1-3|once
TGTGCCACCAGCAGAGGTCTTGGACAGGGATCTGGAAACACCATATATTTT
CATSRGLGQGSGNTIYF
>NA|TRBV9|TRBJ1-1|NA
TGTGCCAGCAACCCCCAGGGGAACACTGAAGCTTTCTTT
CASNPQGNTEAFF
>NA|TRBV5-6|TRBJ2-5|many
TGTGCCAGCAGGTCATTGAGGGCGGAGACCCAGTACTTC
CASRSLRAETQYF
>NA|TRBV7-9|TRBJ2-1|few
TGTGCCAGCAGCTCTAGTAGCCCCCTGGCGGGAAAAACCCGGGTCTCCTACAATGAGCAGTTCTTC
CASSSSSPLAGKTRVSYNEQFF
>TRBD2|TRBV5-1|TRBJ2-3|NA
TGCGCCAGCAGCTTGGACGGGGTTATAATGCGGGAGGATACAGATACGCAGTATTTT
CASSLDGVIMREDTDTQYF
>NA|TRBV6-5|TRBJ2-3|NA
TGTGCCAGCAGTTTTCTGGACCCCGGCGGCGGAGATACGCAGTATTTT
CASSFLDPGGGDTQYF
>NA|TRBV2|TRBJ1-5|NA
TGTGCCAGCGGAAGGGACCCGAATTTCAATCAGCCCCAGCATTTT
CASGRDPNFNQPQHF
>NA|TRBV28|TRBJ1-5|many
TGTGCCAGCAGTTTAGGGGCAGGGAATGGAGATCAGCCCCAGCATTTT
CASSLGAGNGDQPQHF
>TRBD2|TRBV11-2|TRBJ2-1|many
TGTGCCAGCAGCCCGAGACGGGGGGTCAATGAGCAGTTCTTC
CASSPRRGVNEQFF
>NA|TRBV12-3/TRBV12-4|TRBJ2-1|many
TGTGCCAGCAGTTTCTTCTGGACGGAGAGGTCCTACAATGAGCAGTTCTTC
CASSFFWTERSYNEQFF
>NA|TRBV7-9|TRBJ2-5|once
TGTGCCAGCAGCTTATCGGCGGGACGACAAGAGACCCAGTACTTC
CASSLSAGRQETQYF
>NA|TRBV2|TRBJ2-7|many
TGTGCCAGCAGCCACGCCCCTGCAGGGCGATACTCCTACGAGCAGTACTTC
CASSHAPAGRYSYEQYF
>NA|TRBV15|TRBJ2-2|many
TGTGCCACCAGCAGAGCTGACACCGGGGAGCTGTTTTTT
CATSRADTGELFF
>NA|TRBV7-2|TRBJ2-1|NA
TGTGCCAGCAGCTCGTACCGGGGTACCTACAATGAGCAGTTCTTC
CASSSYRGTYNEQFF
>NA|TRBV27|TRBJ2-3|many
TGTGCCAGCAGTCTCCCGGCTCAAACAGATACGCAGTATTTT
CASSLPAQTDTQYF
>TRBD2|TRBV7-9|TRBJ2-2|few
TGTGCCAGCACCGGACTAGCGGGAGCGGCCGGGGAGCTGTTTTTT
CASTGLAGAAGELFF
>NA|TRBV30|TRBJ1-3|many
TGTGCCTGGAGTGTACGACAGTCCTCTGGAAACACCATATATTTT
CAWSVRQSSGNTIYF
>NA|TRBV28|TRBJ1-1|few
TGTGCCAGCAGTTTTTGGGGGGGAATCCAAGCAGAAGCTTTCTTT
CASSFWGGIQAEAFF
>NA|TRBV20-1|TRBJ2-6|many
TGCAGTGCCCACCTAGCACGGGATTACTCTGGGGCCAACGTCCTGACTTTC
CSAHLARDYSGANVLTF
>NA|TRBV7-9|TRBJ2-6|NA
TGTGTCAGACGACCTTTCGGGGCCAACGTCCTGACTTTC
CVRRPFGANVLTF
>NA|TRBV27|TRBJ2-7|NA
TGTGCCAGCAGTTCCCGGGACGCCGTCTACGAGCAGTACTTC
CASSSRDAVYEQYF
>NA|TRBV30|TRBJ1-1|many
TGTGCCTGGAGTGTACCGGTGAACACTGAAGCTTTCTTT
CAWSVPVNTEAFF
>NA|TRBV13|TRBJ2-1|NA
TGTGCCAGCAGCTCCTGGAGACTAGTCAGGAGGGCTTCGCAGTTCTTC
CASSSWRLVRRASQFF
>NA|TRBV7-2|TRBJ2-1|many
TGTGCCAGCAGCTCAGGGTTGGGCGGGACCAATGAGCAGTTCTTC
CASSSGLGGTNEQFF
>TRBD2|TRBV4-3|TRBJ2-1|NA
TGCGCCAGCAGCCAAGACAGCCGGCGGCGCGGGGGAGAGCAGTTCTTC
CASSQDSRRRGGEQFF
>NA|TRBV5-1|TRBJ2-7|many
TGTGCCAGCAGCTTGGGGAGGACGGCCATGAGATGGGAGCAGTACTTC
CASSLGRTAMRWEQYF
>NA|TRBV10-3|TRBJ2-7|many
TGTGCCATCAGTGATCCTGGGGTGGCCTACGAGCAGTACTTC
CAISDPGVAYEQYF
>NA|TRBV25-1|TRBJ1-4|NA
TGTGCCAGCAGTGAAGGGCAGGGCACAACTAATGAAAAACTGTTTTTT
CASSEGQGTTNEKLFF
>TRBD2|TRBV27|TRBJ2-7|many
TGTGCCAGCAGTTTGGGGGGGTACTCCGATTCCTACGAGCAGTACTTC
CASSLGGYSDSYEQYF
>NA|TRBV7-2|TRBJ2-7|many
TGTGCCAGCAGCTTAGATGCGACAGCTAGCTCCTACGAGCAGTACTTC
CASSLDATASSYEQYF